A single sample gave rise to the 20 T cell receptor beta chains below, sequenced in a study of human T cells and chemical hapten exposure. TCRdb itself ran the RACE reads through MiXCR, one entry per CDR3 protein. The sample comprises 75,000 to 95,000 distinct CDR3 sequences, approximately 12% of which are singletons, and 3.5% to 4.5% rests with the top ten. Time point described: patch test 1, 2 weeks after DPC sensitization. Treatment given: therapeutic diphenylcyclopropenone sensitization with weekly scalp DPC. Here the sequenced sample was whole blood, taken in connection with sensitization to the hapten diphenylcyclopropenone (DPC). The receptors originated from a woman aged 60-75 years with alopecia areata. Some clones in this sample may be carry-over from other donors' samples.

This clonotype was observed at least ten times. V gene TRBV18 combines with J gene TRBJ2-6; maybe TRBD1 (6 bases). Looked up from germline, CDR1 is KGHSH and CDR2 is LQKENI. The ends were cut back, 5 bases at V and 0 bases at J, with 17 bases in the middle. This CDR3 has 18 amino acids. CDR3 amino acids: CASSSYTGSDSGANVLTF. CDR3 in DNA: TGTGCCAGCTCATCATACACAGGGAGTGACTCTGGGGCCAACGTCCTGACTTTC. Variable domain in full (rest from reference TRBV18 and TRBJ2-6): NAGVMQNPRHLVRRRGQEARLRCSPMKGHSHVYWYRQLPEEGLKFMVYLQKENIIDESGMPKERFSAEFPKEGPSILRIQQVVRGDSAAYFCASSSYTGSDSGANVLTFGAGSRLTVL.

This clonotype showed up just a few times. The chain couples TRBV7-6 to TRBJ1-6; no clear D gene. Trimming removed 4 bases at V and 13 bases at J, with 8 bases between. The CDR3 has 11 amino acids. Looked up from germline, CDR1 is SGHVS and CDR2 is FNYEAQ. The CDR3 reads CASSSSGPLHF. The CDR3 nucleotides read TGTGCCAGCAGCTCCTCCGGGCCCCTCCACTTT.

A remark on this clonotype: The junction shows a germline mismatch at one end, possibly a read error. The chain joins TRBV5-6 to TRBJ1-1; weak D call: TRBD1 (5 bases). The CDR3 length is 13 residues. CDR1 and CDR2 (germline): SGHDT, YYEEEE. Here the CDR3 reads CTSSSARGTEAFF. The CDR3 coding sequence is TGTACCAGCAGCTCCGCCCGGGGGACCGAAGCTTTCTTT.

This clonotype was found many times. The V and J genes are TRBV2 and TRBJ1-4; D is possibly TRBD1 (6 bases). V was clipped by 3 bases and J by 7 bases, with 18 bases between them. Germline lookup yields CDR1 SNHLY and CDR2 FYNNEI. The CDR3 totals 16 residues. In DNA, the CDR3 is TGTGCCAGCAGTGAGGGGGGGGCCCCGTCTCGTGAAAAACTGTTTTTT. Its protein is CASSEGGAPSREKLFF.

This clonotype showed up many times. J is TRBJ2-3 and V is TRBV18, with D possibly TRBD1 on 6 matching bases. V lost 1 base, J lost 1 base, and 18 bases lay in between. The CDR3 spans 18 residues. CDR1 KGHSH and CDR2 LQKENI come from the germline V gene. CDR3 region: CASSPRIQSWGRTDTQYF. The CDR3 coding sequence is TGTGCCAGCTCACCACGTATTCAGAGTTGGGGGCGCACAGATACGCAGTATTTT.

The chain links TRBV5-1 to TRBJ2-2; TRBD1 aligns across 9 bases. V lost 5 bases, J lost 5 bases, and 7 bases stayed unmatched. Germline loops: CDR1 SGHRS, CDR2 YFSETQ. CDR3 length: 15 residues. In DNA, the CDR3 is TGCGCCAGCAGGACAACGACAGGGGGTACCGGGGAGCTGTTTTTT. Amino acids: CASRTTTGGTGELFF.

The chain links TRBV2 to TRBJ2-1, with 12 bases aligning to TRBD2. The germline V gene has CDR1 SNHLY and CDR2 FYNNEI. This CDR3 has 18 residues. V lost 5 bases and J lost 4; bases outside the gene matches: 12. The CDR3 sequence is CASSQTSGGGLNYNEQFF. CDR3 nucleotides: TGTGCCAGCAGTCAGACTAGCGGGGGCGGTTTAAATTACAATGAGCAGTTCTTC.

The chain uses TRBV5-1 and TRBJ1-1; a weak D match, TRBD1 (6 bases). V dropped 0 bases and J dropped 10 bases, with 10 bases sitting between them. Germline CDR1 SGHRS, CDR2 YFSETQ. This CDR3 has 12 residues. The CDR3 bases are TGCGCCAGCAGCTTGGAGGCAGGGGTAGCTTTCTTT. Its translation: CASSLEAGVAFF.

The CDR3 DNA sequence: TGCGCCAGCAGCTTCGATCCGGACAGGGCTACTGGGATCGCGACGCAGTATTTT. It codes for CASSFDPDRATGIATQYF. The chain joins TRBV5-1 to TRBJ2-3; TRBD1 matches 8 bases. V was pared by 2 bases and J by 9 bases, with 20 bases of the junction left unmatched. The CDR3 is 18 residues long. Germline V gives CDR1 SGHRS, CDR2 YFSETQ.

V is TRBV4-2 and J is TRBJ2-3; 12 bases match TRBD2. The V gene end was trimmed by 0 bases and the J gene end by 0 bases; junction bases not matched to a gene: 7. Germline V gives CDR1 LGHNA, CDR2 YNFKEQ. The CDR3 is 19 residues long. CDR3 DNA sequence: TGTGCCAGCAGCCAAGATCGAACTAGCGGGGGGCTTAGCACAGATACGCAGTATTTT. Protein: CASSQDRTSGGLSTDTQYF.

This clonotype was seen many times. The V gene is TRBV6-6, the J gene TRBJ1-2; unclear D gene. Trimming pared 5 bases from V and 5 bases from J, leaving 6 bases between. Germline loops: CDR1 MNHNY, CDR2 SVGAGI (reference sequence). This CDR3 is 11 amino acids long. CDR3 loop: CASSQKYGYTF. CDR3 in DNA: TGTGCCAGCAGTCAGAAGTATGGCTACACCTTC.

J is TRBJ1-2 and V is TRBV6-6; D is perhaps TRBD1 (6 bases). CDR1 and CDR2 (germline): MNHNY, SVGAGI (reference sequence). Trimming left V 0 bases short and J 6 bases short, with 14 bases between. This CDR3 region has 15 residues. The CDR3 here is CASSYSEGGADGYTF. The CDR3 DNA reads as TGTGCCAGCAGTTACTCGGAGGGGGGCGCGGATGGCTACACCTTC.

The chain combines TRBV30 with TRBJ1-3; D not certain. Trimming took 1 base from V and 0 from J, leaving 4 bases between them. The V gene's germline CDR1 is GTSNPN and CDR2 SVGIG (reference sequence). The CDR3 is 13 residues long. DNA for the CDR3: TGTGCCTGGAGTGAGGGCTCTGGAAACACCATATATTTT. Translated, it gives CAWSEGSGNTIYF. Supplemented by reference TRBV30 and TRBJ1-3, the full variable domain reads SQTIHQWPATLVQPVGSPLSLECTVEGTSNPNLYWYRQAAGRGLQLLFYSVGIGQISSEVPQNLSASRPQDRQFILSSKKLLLSDSGFYLCAWSEGSGNTIYFGEGSWLTVV.

This clonotype has at least ten counts. The chain joins TRBV11-3 to TRBJ2-2; D may be TRBD1 or TRBD2 (5 bases each). Between the trimmed V and J ends, which lost 1 base and 9 bases, there was a span of 9 bases. The germline CDR1 and CDR2 sequences are SGHNT and YENEEA. The CDR3 spans 13 residues. In nucleotides, the CDR3 is TGTGCCAGCAGCTTAGGGGACCGCCGGGAGCTGTTTTTT. Translated, it gives CASSLGDRRELFF.

This clonotype was seen at least ten times. CDR3 residues: CASLGLAGVHNEQFF. The CDR3 coding sequence is TGCGCCAGCTTGGGACTAGCGGGGGTCCACAATGAGCAGTTCTTC. This chain links TRBV5-1 with TRBJ2-1; 14 positions agree with TRBD2. With 7 bases clipped from V and 5 bases from J, the junction kept 5 bases outside the gene matches. Germline CDR1 and CDR2: SGHRS and YFSETQ. The CDR3 runs to 15 residues.

This clonotype has just a few counts. The rearrangement uses TRBV9 and TRBJ1-1, with D possibly matching TRBD1 (6 bases). Germline V lookup: CDR1 SGDLS, CDR2 YYNGEE. V was trimmed by 3 bases and J by 7 bases, leaving 13 bases between them. CDR3 size: 13 residues. The CDR3 spells CASSETGKSEAFF. In nucleotides, the CDR3 is TGTGCCAGCAGCGAAACAGGGAAGAGTGAAGCTTTCTTT.

CDR3 region: CASSTSGGDQFF. The DNA of the CDR3 is TGTGCCAGTAGTACCTCCGGGGGTGATCAGTTCTTC. V and J are TRBV19 and TRBJ2-1; D may be TRBD2 (6 bases). CDR1 and CDR2 from the germline V gene are LNHDA and SQIVND (reference sequence). V was cut by 4 bases and J by 13 bases, with 14 bases left in between. This CDR3 is 12 amino acids long.

DNA of the CDR3: TGTGCCAGCAGTTACTCGATTTCCGCGGGGGGGCGGGCAGATACGCAGTATTTT. Protein sequence: CASSYSISAGGRADTQYF. This rearrangement joins TRBV6-6 to TRBJ2-3; TRBD2 matches 9 bases. Trimming cost V 0 bases and J 4 bases; bases outside gene matches: 11. Germline CDR1 MNHNY, CDR2 SVGAGI (reference sequence). The CDR3 totals 18 residues.

The chain joins TRBV28 to TRBJ2-7, with D tentatively TRBD1 (7 bases). The CDR3 extends over 13 amino acids. V was trimmed by 8 bases and J by 1 base, leaving 12 bases between them. Germline values: CDR1 MDHEN, CDR2 SYDVKM. CDR3 region: CASQEGQSYEQYF. As DNA, the CDR3 is TGTGCCAGCCAGGAGGGACAGTCCTACGAGCAGTACTTC.

This clonotype came up many times. The chain joins TRBV7-9 to TRBJ1-6; 9 nucleotides line up with TRBD1. CDR1 is SEHNR and CDR2 is FQNEAQ in the germline V gene (reference sequence). This CDR3 is 16 amino acids long. The V gene end was trimmed by 5 bases and the J gene end by 11 bases; junction bases not matched to a gene: 13. The CDR3 reads CASSTMGQGGGAPLHF. In DNA, the CDR3 is TGTGCCAGCAGCACCATGGGACAGGGCGGTGGGGCACCCCTCCACTTT.